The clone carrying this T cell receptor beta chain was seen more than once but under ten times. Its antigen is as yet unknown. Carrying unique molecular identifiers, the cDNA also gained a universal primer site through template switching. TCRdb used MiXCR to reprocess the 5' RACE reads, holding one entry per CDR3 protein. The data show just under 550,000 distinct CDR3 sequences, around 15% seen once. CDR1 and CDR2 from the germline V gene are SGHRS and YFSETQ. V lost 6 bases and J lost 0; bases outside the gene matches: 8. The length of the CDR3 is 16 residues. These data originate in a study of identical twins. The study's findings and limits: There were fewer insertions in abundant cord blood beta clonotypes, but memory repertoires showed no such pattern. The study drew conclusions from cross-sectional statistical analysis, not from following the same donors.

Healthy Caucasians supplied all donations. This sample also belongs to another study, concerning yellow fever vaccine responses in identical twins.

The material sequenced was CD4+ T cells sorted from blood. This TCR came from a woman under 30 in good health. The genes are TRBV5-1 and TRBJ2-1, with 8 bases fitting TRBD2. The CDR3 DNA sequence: TGCGCCAGCACTAAGAAGCGGGGGAGCTCCTACAATGAGCAGTTCTTC. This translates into CASTKKRGSSYNEQFF.